This entry lists 27 T cell receptor beta chains sequenced from one sample in a study of spatial heterogeneity in lung cancer. TCRdb called the 5' RACE reads again in MiXCR, with one record for every CDR3 protein. The data contain about 4,000 distinct CDR3 sequences, 8.5% to 10% of them seen just once; the ten biggest clones take up 28%. General observations from the study: Expanded alpha and beta TCR counts within tumors tracked tumor mutation counts.

For these receptors, no antigen is known. Time point given: sample taken at primary tumor resection. The sequencing here drew on lung tumor tissue, taken at surgery. These receptors were collected from a male donor with early-stage non-small cell lung cancer.

Sample share makes this clonotype medium-sized. The library was built for alpha chains, so this beta chain is an off-target read and its size means little. The rearrangement joins TRBV6-2 or TRBV6-3 to TRBJ2-1; TRBD1 matches 8 bases. The germline V gene encodes CDR1 MNHEY and CDR2 SVGEGT. J was trimmed by 2 bases and V by 3 bases; bases with no gene match: 3. This CDR3 comprises 15 residues. CDR3 sequence reads: CASSYRTGTYNEQFF. The DNA of the CDR3 is TGTGCCAGCAGTTATAGGACAGGGACCTACAATGAGCAGTTCTTC.

This clonotype counts as medium-sized (0.01 to 0.1%). This beta chain came through as a stray read in a library set up for alpha chains, and its size says little. The rearrangement joins TRBV18 to TRBJ2-1, with no clear D. CDR3 length: 12 amino acids. V was pared by 4 bases and J by 8 bases, with 9 bases between. Germline CDR1 is KGHSH and CDR2 is LQKENI. CDR3 loop: CASSLLSHEQFF. The CDR3 DNA is TGTGCCAGCTCACTCCTTTCCCATGAGCAGTTCTTC.

This clonotype is medium-sized in the sample. This beta chain represents an off-target read in a library built for alpha chains; its size is of limited meaning. J is TRBJ2-7 and V is TRBV6-2 or TRBV6-3; possible D gene TRBD2, 6 bases. The CDR3 has 15 residues. CDR1 is MNHEY, CDR2 SVGEGT, per germline. The V gene lost 7 bases and the J gene lost 4 bases, with 20 bases spanning the gap. CDR3 region: CASKRSAGAAYEQYF. The CDR3 DNA reads as TGTGCCAGCAAGAGGTCAGCGGGTGCCGCTTACGAGCAGTACTTC.

As concerns this clonotype: The size of this beta chain means little, since it is a stray read in a library made for alpha chains. V usage is TRBV2 and J usage is TRBJ2-3; 7 nucleotides agree with TRBD1. V gave up 4 bases and J gave up 0 bases; unmatched junction bases: 4. Germline values: CDR1 SNHLY, CDR2 FYNNEI. This CDR3 is 15 amino acids long. The CDR3 reads CASSAGQASTDTQYF. DNA of the CDR3: TGTGCCAGCAGTGCTGGACAGGCTAGCACAGATACGCAGTATTTT.

As for this clonotype: Because this beta chain is a stray read in a library intended to capture alpha chains, its abundance should not be given much weight. The chain is built from TRBV5-1 and TRBJ1-2, with 8 bases that match TRBD1. The CDR3 covers 14 residues. The J segment lost 3 bases and the V segment lost 0 bases, leaving 1 base of the junction unmatched. The germline V gene encodes CDR1 SGHRS and CDR2 YFSETQ. The DNA of the CDR3 is TGCGCCAGCAGCTTGGGACAGGGGTACTATGGCTACACCTTC. It is translated as CASSLGQGYYGYTF.

Sample share makes this clonotype medium-sized. This beta chain turned up in a library designed for alpha chains; as an off-target read, its abundance says little. The gene calls are TRBV7-2 and TRBJ2-1; D is uncertain. Trimming cost V 1 base and J 10 bases, with 8 bases left between them. This CDR3 has 12 amino acids. The germline gives CDR1 SGHTA, CDR2 FQGNSA. The DNA of the CDR3 is TGTGCCAGCAGCTTAGACGGTAGAGAGCAGTTCTTC. Protein sequence: CASSLDGREQFF.

This clonotype was detected only a few times. Since the library was made to target alpha chains, this beta chain is a stray read and its abundance is not meaningful. The chain employs TRBV4-3 and TRBJ1-4; D unresolved. V was clipped by 1 base and J by 8 bases, with 8 bases between them. The CDR3 loop spans 13 amino acids. The germline gives CDR1 LGHNA, CDR2 YSLEER. The CDR3 here is CASSQVLGEKLFF. The CDR3 coding sequence is TGCGCCAGCAGCCAAGTATTGGGGGAAAAACTGTTTTTT.

This clonotype is classed as medium-sized (0.01 to 0.1%). The library was designed around alpha chains, so this beta chain is a stray read whose abundance carries little weight. The chain is built from TRBV24-1 and TRBJ1-2, with 10 bases matching TRBD1. The CDR3 spans 14 residues. Germline V gene data show CDR1 as KGHDR and CDR2 as SFDVKD. J was trimmed by 8 bases and V by 7 bases; bases with no gene match: 9. Here the CDR3 reads CATSAGTGVGGYTF. DNA of the CDR3: TGTGCCACCAGCGCCGGGACAGGGGTCGGGGGCTACACCTTC.

This clonotype has at least ten counts. In a library made to pick up alpha chains, this beta chain is a stray read with a size that means little. The rearrangement uses TRBV6-2 or TRBV6-3 and TRBJ2-5; TRBD2 matches at 9 bases. Per germline, CDR1 MNHEY and CDR2 SVGEGT. V lost 5 bases and J lost 4; bases outside the gene matches: 5. This CDR3 is 14 amino acids long. The CDR3 loop is CASSGIAGAETQYF. In DNA, the CDR3 is TGTGCCAGCAGTGGAATAGCGGGAGCAGAGACCCAGTACTTC.

This clonotype has a count of ten or more. The library was prepared for alpha chains; this beta chain is a stray read, so its frequency means little. J is TRBJ2-3 and V is TRBV6-6; TRBD1 agrees at 10 bases. With V trimmed by 7 bases and J by 6 bases, 7 bases remained unmatched. This CDR3 contains 14 residues. CDR1 and CDR2 (germline): MNHNY, SVGAGI (reference sequence). The CDR3 reads CASTGTGVSDTQYF. The CDR3 nucleotides are TGTGCCAGCACAGGGACAGGGGTATCGGATACGCAGTATTTT.

This clonotype occurred a few times. This beta chain is an off-target read within a library intended for alpha chains, so its frequency means little. The chain employs TRBV28 and TRBJ2-7; D is ambiguous. V shed 8 bases and J shed 0 bases, with 8 bases lying between them. Germline values: CDR1 MDHEN, CDR2 SYDVKM. The CDR3 has 12 amino acids. The CDR3 DNA is TGTGCCAGCTCGAGAATCTCCTACGAGCAGTACTTC. As protein: CASSRISYEQYF.

This clonotype appeared a few times. The library was built for alpha chains, so this beta chain is an off-target read and its size means little. This chain connects TRBV13 to TRBJ2-1; no clear D gene. V was shortened by 6 bases and J by 3 bases, with 9 bases between the two germline ends. Germline CDR1 and CDR2: PRHDT and FYEKMQ (reference sequence). The CDR3 extends over 13 amino acids. CDR3 nucleotides: TGTGCCAGCAGTCCGCCGGGCTACAATGAGCAGTTCTTC. It codes for CASSPPGYNEQFF.

By share of the sample, this clonotype is medium-sized (0.01 to 0.1%). This beta chain turned up in a library designed for alpha chains; as an off-target read, its abundance says little. Here the CDR3 DNA reads TGTGCCAGCAGCTTAGGGGCCAGTGTGCACACCGGGGAGCTGTTTTTT. Its translation is CASSLGASVHTGELFF. The rearrangement links TRBV7-9 to TRBJ2-2; D uncertain. Looked up from germline, CDR1 is SEHNR and CDR2 is FQNEAQ (reference sequence). Deletions cut 1 base from V and 3 bases from J, with 12 bases between. The CDR3 is 16 amino acids.

With regard to this clonotype: The library was designed around alpha chains, so this beta chain is a stray read whose abundance carries little weight. The V gene is TRBV6-5, the J gene TRBJ2-6, with D tentatively TRBD1 (5 bases). Trimming shortened V by 7 bases and J by 2 bases, and 12 bases separated the two germline ends. CDR3 length: 15 residues. The germline gives CDR1 MNHEY, CDR2 SVGAGI. CDR3 sequence: CASNNRQTGANVLTF. The CDR3 nucleotides read TGTGCCAGCAACAACCGACAGACTGGGGCCAACGTCCTGACTTTC.

In this sample, this clonotype is large. This beta chain is an off-target read within a library intended for alpha chains, so its frequency means little. This chain joins TRBV12-3 or TRBV12-4 and TRBJ2-5; D ambiguous. V was pared by 3 bases and J by 1 base, with 3 bases between. CDR3 length: 12 amino acids. The CDR3 region has the DNA TGTGCCAGCAGTTTGGGCCAAGAGACCCAGTACTTC. It yields the protein CASSLGQETQYF.

This clonotype has a handful of counts. This beta chain lies outside the target of a library built for alpha chains; its clone size means little. V usage is TRBV18 and J usage is TRBJ1-1; perhaps TRBD1 as D (5 bases). The CDR3 runs 14 residues. Trimming took 3 bases from V and 6 from J, leaving 14 bases between them. From germline, CDR1 is KGHSH and CDR2 LQKENI. DNA of the CDR3: TGTGCCAGCTCACCTCGGAGGGGAGGGCCTGAAGCTTTCTTT. The encoded protein is CASSPRRGGPEAFF.

For this clonotype: In a library made to pick up alpha chains, this beta chain is a stray read with a size that means little. This chain links TRBV6-5 with TRBJ1-4; D is undetermined. The V gene lost 5 bases and the J gene lost 8 bases, with 18 bases spanning the gap. This CDR3 region has 15 residues. Germline-derived CDR1 and CDR2 are MNHEY and SVGAGI. The CDR3 DNA reads TGTGCCAGCAGTCCCCGACCCGAGCATGGGGAAAAACTGTTTTTT. Residues: CASSPRPEHGEKLFF.

In its sample, this clonotype was seen many times. Since it is a stray read in a library aimed at alpha chains, this beta chain has a size that is not meaningful. This rearrangement joins TRBV7-3 to TRBJ2-1, with D unresolved. The CDR3 has 12 amino acids. CDR1 and CDR2 from the germline V gene are SGHTA and FQGTGA. V shed 5 bases and J shed 12 bases, with 14 bases lying between them. The CDR3 sequence is CASSTPGEAQFF. The CDR3 coding sequence is TGTGCCAGCAGCACCCCTGGCGAGGCGCAGTTCTTC.

Many counts were recorded for this clonotype. This beta chain slipped into a library made for alpha chains as a stray read, so its size is not meaningful. CDR3 loop: CATTSEGATDTQYF. The CDR3, as DNA: TGTGCCACCACGAGCGAGGGAGCCACAGATACGCAGTATTTT. This chain uses TRBV6-2 or TRBV6-3 with TRBJ2-3; maybe TRBD2 (5 bases). The germline V and J ends were trimmed by 10 bases and 2 bases, with 16 bases remaining between them. Germline CDR1 MNHEY, CDR2 SVGEGT. The CDR3 spans 14 residues.

This clonotype was observed many times. This beta chain is an off-target read within a library intended for alpha chains, so its frequency means little. The chain combines TRBV24-1 with TRBJ2-1, with 13 bases lining up with TRBD2. With 1 base clipped from V and 6 bases from J, the junction kept 2 bases outside the gene matches. This CDR3 has 16 amino acids. Germline CDR1 is KGHDR and CDR2 is SFDVKD. Here the CDR3 reads CATSDFGTSGINEQFF. The CDR3 bases are TGTGCCACCAGTGATTTTGGGACTAGCGGGATCAATGAGCAGTTCTTC.

Within the sample, this clonotype is medium-sized (0.01 to 0.1%). Since it is a stray read in a library aimed at alpha chains, this beta chain has a size that is not meaningful. The chain carries TRBV7-2 and TRBJ1-1; the match to TRBD1 covers 7 bases. Germline CDR1 reads SGHTA; CDR2 reads FQGNSA. V was pared by 8 bases and J by 2 bases, with 8 bases of the junction left unmatched. The CDR3 consists of 14 residues. CDR3 sequence: CASRQGPDNTEAFF. In nucleotides, the CDR3 is TGTGCCAGCCGACAGGGTCCTGATAACACTGAAGCTTTCTTT.

Sample share makes this clonotype medium-sized (0.01 to 0.1%). This beta chain lies outside the target of a library built for alpha chains; its clone size means little. The CDR3 nucleotides are TGCAGCGTTGACGGGGGACAAGAGACCCAGTACTTC. This gives the protein CSVDGGQETQYF. The genes are TRBV29-1 and TRBJ2-5, with a possible D match to TRBD2 (6 bases). Trimming removed 3 bases from V and 2 bases from J, with 7 bases in between. Germline CDR1 and CDR2: SQVTM and ANQGSEA. The CDR3 length is 12 residues.

In regard to this clonotype: Found in a library prepared for alpha chains, this beta chain is an off-target read, and its abundance has little meaning. CDR3 in DNA: TGTGCCAGCAGTTCCCGACGCGGACAGGCTCGGGAAAGCTCTGGGGCCAACGTCCTGACTTTC. Protein: CASSSRRGQARESSGANVLTF. This chain links TRBV27 with TRBJ2-6; 7 bases match TRBD1. The length of the CDR3 is 21 residues. CDR1 is MNHEY, CDR2 SMNVEV, per germline (reference sequence). Losses at the gene ends were 4 bases for V and 0 bases for J; bases not matched to a gene: 18. The complete variable domain, with remaining parts taken from reference TRBV27 and TRBJ2-6, reads EAQVTQNPRYLITVTGKKLTVTCSQNMNHEYMSWYRQDPGLGLRQIYYSMNVEVTDKGDVPEGYKVSRKEKRNFPLILESPSPNQTSLYFCASSSRRGQARESSGANVLTFGAGSRLTVL.

By frequency in the sample, this clonotype is medium-sized (0.01 to 0.1%). The library was designed around alpha chains, so this beta chain is a stray read whose abundance carries little weight. The chain joins TRBV9 to TRBJ2-5, with 7 nucleotides matching TRBD1. Germline CDR1 and CDR2: SGDLS and YYNGEE. V trimming: 4 bases; J trimming: 1 base; junction bases outside the gene matches: 4. The CDR3 runs 14 residues. CDR3 nucleotides: TGTGCCAGCAGCCCGACAGGGAGCCAAGAGACCCAGTACTTC. Its translation is CASSPTGSQETQYF.

In this sample, this clonotype is medium-sized. A library made for alpha chains picked up this beta chain off target, so its size means little. The V call is TRBV27, the J call TRBJ2-5; no clear D. The ends were cut back, 3 bases at V and 4 bases at J, with 6 bases in the middle. The CDR3 sequence is 12 residues long. Germline values: CDR1 MNHEY, CDR2 SMNVEV (reference sequence). The CDR3 DNA reads as TGTGCCAGCAGTTTTATAGGAGAGACCCAGTACTTC. Protein sequence: CASSFIGETQYF.

This clonotype is medium-sized. Little can be read into the size of this beta chain, an off-target read in a library designed for alpha chains. The chain links TRBV28 to TRBJ2-3; TRBD2 is a possible D gene (5 bases). Trimming left V 4 bases short and J 8 bases short, with 7 bases between. CDR3 size: 11 residues. Per germline, CDR1 MDHEN and CDR2 SYDVKM. Written as DNA, the CDR3 is TGTGCCAGCAGTTCCGGGGTTACGCAGTATTTT. Residues: CASSSGVTQYF.

This clonotype ranks as medium-sized. In a library made to pick up alpha chains, this beta chain is a stray read with a size that means little. This chain connects TRBV28 to TRBJ2-7; 10 nucleotides line up with TRBD2. The ends lost 3 bases at V and 0 bases at J; junction bases unmatched: 2. The CDR3 is 15 residues long. In germline, CDR1 is MDHEN, CDR2 SYDVKM. CDR3 nucleotides: TGTGCCAGCAGTTTGGGGACTAGCGCCTCCTACGAGCAGTACTTC. Residues: CASSLGTSASYEQYF.